This T cell receptor (beta chain) is drawn from a study of blood T cell repertoires in COVID-19. The CDR3 contains 17 residues. Germline values: CDR1 MNHEY, CDR2 SVGEGT. Trimming stripped 5 bases from V and 0 bases from J, with 17 bases between. This table comes from immunoSEQ multiplex PCR, and its TCRdb copy is limited to in-frame clones, with some not included. This sample has 120,000 or so clones, with roughly four fifths found just once. The source is a man aged 25-40 years with COVID-19, enrolled during active disease. The chain carries TRBV6-2 or TRBV6-3 and TRBJ1-5; D gene uncertain. The sample taken for sequencing was peripheral blood. This CDR3 reads CASSPKAVSISNQPQHF. CDR3 nucleotide sequence: TGTGCCAGCAGTCCCAAGGCGGTCTCAATTAGCAATCAGCCCCAGCATTTT.